This TCR beta chain is drawn from a study of T cell changes during pregnancy in multiple sclerosis. V lost 5 bases to trimming and J lost 0 bases, with 8 bases between them. Germline V gene sequence: CDR1 SQVTM, CDR2 ANQGSEA. This CDR3 spans 12 amino acids. Libraries were prepared by immunoSEQ multiplex PCR; TCRdb keeps only in-frame clonotypes and omits some of them. The data show around 81,000 clones, roughly 89% seen once. This chain uses TRBV29-1 with TRBJ2-7; maybe TRBD2 (5 bases). This clonotype was obtained from a female donor in good health, enrolled as a control in a pregnancy study. Specimen: peripheral blood, collected after pregnancy. CDR3 loop: CSVTGNSYEQYF. CDR3 in DNA: TGCAGCGTTACGGGGAACTCCTACGAGCAGTACTTC.